One sample yielded the 9 T cell receptor beta chains listed below, sequenced in a study of graft-versus-host responses after intestinal transplantation. Their antigens remain unidentified. TCRdb's table, derived via immunoSEQ multiplex PCR, lists solely in-frame clones and lacks some. The sample shows 65,000 to 90,000 clones, 85% to 95% of them seen only once. The source was unstimulated CD8+ T cells sorted from spleen or lymph node cells, collected before transplant. The source is a human donor who was the organ donor for an intestinal transplant.

The chain combines TRBV4-3 with TRBJ2-5; 9 bases fit TRBD1. The better agreement between TRBJ2-7 and the DNA end casts doubt on the J call. Per germline, CDR1 LGHNA and CDR2 YSLEER. CDR3 length: 14 amino acids. The CDR3 DNA reads TGCGCCAGCAGCCAAGGTGGGACAGGGACCGAGCAGTACTTC. As protein: CASSQGGTGTEQYF.

CDR3 protein: CASSPTPDRAVSETQYF. CDR3 bases: TGTGCCAGCAGTCCAACCCCCGACAGGGCAGTATCGGAGACCCAGTACTTC. The chain joins TRBV27 to TRBJ2-5, with TRBD1 matching over 7 bases. V shed 5 bases, J shed 5 bases, and the junction held 17 bases outside the gene matches. Germline lookup yields CDR1 MNHEY and CDR2 SMNVEV (reference sequence). The CDR3 runs 17 residues.

In this sample, this clone turned up once. This chain uses TRBV5-1 with TRBJ2-7; 9 nucleotides match TRBD1. The germline V gene has CDR1 SGHRS and CDR2 YFSETQ. The CDR3 has 14 amino acids. V lost 1 base, J lost 4 bases, and 3 bases stayed unmatched. CDR3 sequence: CASSLWTGDYEQYF. The CDR3 region has the DNA TGCGCCAGCAGCTTGTGGACAGGGGATTACGAGCAGTACTTC.

This chain uses TRBV18 with TRBJ1-1; D ambiguous. Germline V gene data show CDR1 as KGHSH and CDR2 as LQKENI. Trimming took 3 bases from V and 5 from J, leaving 16 bases between them. The CDR3 covers 15 residues. The CDR3 is CASSPPSGRGTEAFF. The CDR3 region has the DNA TGTGCCAGCTCACCCCCTTCGGGCCGAGGGACTGAAGCTTTCTTT.

The chain is built from TRBV4-1 and TRBJ1-2, with 7 bases lining up with TRBD1. The CDR3 loop spans 17 amino acids. Germline V CDR1 and CDR2: MGHRA, YSYEKL. After removal of 4 bases from V and 6 bases from J, the junction contained 17 bases not matched to a gene. CDR3 coding DNA: TGCGCCAGCAGCCGAGGAGGGACAGCTACCCTTAGAAATGGCTACACCTTC. Translation: CASSRGGTATLRNGYTF.

The gene calls are TRBV9 and TRBJ1-3; D call uncertain. Germline V gives CDR1 SGDLS, CDR2 YYNGEE. V was pared by 7 bases and J by 3 bases, with 5 bases between. The CDR3 is 11 residues long. The CDR3 here is CASGGGNTIYF. The CDR3 DNA reads as TGTGCCAGCGGAGGTGGAAACACCATATATTTT.

The chain carries TRBV27 and TRBJ2-7, with 7 positions matching TRBD2. Germline CDR1 is MNHEY and CDR2 is SMNVEV (reference sequence). V shed 6 bases and J 6 bases; nucleotides not matched to a gene: 11. This CDR3 is 14 amino acids long. CDR3 in DNA: TGTGCCAGCAGCCGCGGCGGGGGTAGTCCCGAGCAGTACTTC. Translating gives CASSRGGGSPEQYF.

The V gene is TRBV9, the J gene TRBJ2-7; TRBD1 matches at 7 bases. The CDR3 length is 16 residues. J was trimmed by 3 bases and V by 3 bases; bases with no gene match: 12. Germline V gene sequence: CDR1 SGDLS, CDR2 YYNGEE. CDR3 DNA: TGTGCCAGCAGCGGGCCCATGGGGACAGCCAGCTACGAGCAGTACTTC. It encodes CASSGPMGTASYEQYF.

The genes are TRBV19 and TRBJ2-7; 7 positions match TRBD1. CDR1 is LNHDA, CDR2 SQIVND, per germline (reference sequence). CDR3 length equals 15 residues. V dropped 5 bases and J dropped 3; count of bases not matched to a gene: 10. The DNA for the CDR3 is TGTGCCAGTAGTGCGACCAGGGGGTCGGGCTACGAGCAGTACTTC. Protein product: CASSATRGSGYEQYF.